This T cell receptor (beta chain) was recorded in a study of T cell repertoires in cytomegalovirus infection (dated by TCRdb to between 2017 and 2020). With regard to the full study: Donor HLA type was relevant to the analysis, as public TCR beta signatures indicated carriage of CMV infection together with the matching HLA type.

Results the study describes overall, beyond this receptor: The ex vivo response was dominated by HLA-C-restricted CMV-specific TCR beta clonotypes, and the single most frequent clonotype in two of eight donors was supplied by these HLA-C-restricted clonotypes. In both this cohort and an independent approximately 350-donor cohort, the cumulative frequency of public TCR beta family members distinguished carriers of CMV infection plus the relevant HLA type.

From its cysteine to its phenylalanine, the CDR3 spans 15 amino acids. The only DNA kept is the CDR3, 45 bases in frame from the first base. The germline V gene (reference sequence) yields DFQATT for CDR1 and SNEGSKA for CDR2. In the case of this clonotype: Its antigen remains undetermined. Relative to the germline gene, one junction end is altered; a read error may explain this.

The reads were generated on an Illumina HiSeq 1500. TCRdb applied fastp at Q25 and MiXCR to the public reads, then kept only in-frame beta chains. Identical CDR3 proteins give one entry, which carries the most common genes and DNA. The sample has about 740,000 distinct CDR3 sequences on record, approximately 34% of them singletons. The ten largest account for under 3% of the sample. The rearranged chain carries TRBV20-1 and TRBJ1-1, with 9 junctional bases fitting TRBD1. This TCR came from a human donor in good health (CMV status not recorded). Some clones in this sample may be carry-over from other donors' samples. Sequencing was carried out using PBMCs. The sequenced DNA is TGCAGTGTTAGACTTTACCGGGACAGGGACACTGAAGCTTTCTTT. The resulting protein is CSVRLYRDRDTEAFF.